This T cell receptor beta chain was recovered during a study of cytomegalovirus exposure and HLA in healthy donors. General study points: Later on, an analysis showed TCR association rates differing by HLA locus, with DRB1 the most and HLA-C the fewest. Earlier analysis looked at TCR beta V segments, and most were productive about 90% or about 30% of the time.

Comments on this clone: Antigen specificity is unknown.

13 Jbeta primers and 60 Vbeta primers were used for the PCR. The assay was immunoSEQ multiplex PCR, and TCRdb's table has in-frame clones only and misses some. The profile shows fewer than 200,000 clones, roughly three quarters of them singletons. The CDR3 sequence is 12 residues long. Germline lookup yields CDR1 SEHNR and CDR2 FQNEAQ (reference sequence). The junction had 2 bases not matched to a gene; V was cut back by 5 bases and J by 6 bases. The sample taken for sequencing was PBMCs. The TCR originated in a man aged 40-50 years in good health and CMV-seropositive. The V and J genes are TRBV7-9 and TRBJ2-7; 9 positions match TRBD1. CDR3 loop: CASSLTGGEQYF. CDR3 DNA sequence: TGTGCCAGCAGCCTGACAGGGGGCGAGCAGTACTTC.